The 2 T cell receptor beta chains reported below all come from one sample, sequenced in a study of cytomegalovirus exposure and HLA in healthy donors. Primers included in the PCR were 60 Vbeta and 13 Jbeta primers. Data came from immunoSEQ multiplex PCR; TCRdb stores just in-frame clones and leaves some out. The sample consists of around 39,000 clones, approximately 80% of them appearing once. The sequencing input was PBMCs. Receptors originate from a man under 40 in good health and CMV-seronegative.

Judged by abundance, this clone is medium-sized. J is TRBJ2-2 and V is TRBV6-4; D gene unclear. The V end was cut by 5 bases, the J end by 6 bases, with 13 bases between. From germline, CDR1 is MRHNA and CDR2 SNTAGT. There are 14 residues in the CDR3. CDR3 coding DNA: TGTGCCAGCAGTAAATCGGAGAGCGCCGGGGAGCTGTTTTTT. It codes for CASSKSESAGELFF.

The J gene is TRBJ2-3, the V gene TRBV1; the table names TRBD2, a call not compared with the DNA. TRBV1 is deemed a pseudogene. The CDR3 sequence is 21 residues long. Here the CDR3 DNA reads TGCACCAGCAGCCAAGTTTTATTCCCCAGCGGGAGATTGCCTAGCACAGATACGCAGTATTTT. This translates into CTSSQVLFPSGRLPSTDTQYF.